Sequencing of this TCR beta chain was carried out in a study of CD8+CD57+ T cells in acquired aplastic anemia. Profiles of TCR beta VDJ and CDR3 were generated from a genomic DNA template. TCRdb used MiXCR to reprocess the reads, holding one entry per CDR3 protein. The table lists about 190,000 distinct CDR3 sequences, roughly half of them singletons, with 16% in the top ten. This CDR3 has 16 residues. The J segment lost 7 bases and the V segment lost 4 bases, leaving 10 bases of the junction unmatched. Germline V gene data show CDR1 as LGHNA and CDR2 as YNFKEQ. The table lists this clonotype with many counts.

The V call is TRBV4-2, the J call TRBJ2-1; 10 bases are a match to TRBD2. This TCR derives from a human donor in good health, serving as a control. The sample consisted of sorted CD4+, CD8+, or CD8+CD57+ T cells (not recorded which) from PBMCs. The CDR3 coding sequence is TGTGCCAGCAGCCCGAAGATGGAGCGGGGGGGGAATGAGCAGTTCTTC. Protein sequence: CASSPKMERGGNEQFF.